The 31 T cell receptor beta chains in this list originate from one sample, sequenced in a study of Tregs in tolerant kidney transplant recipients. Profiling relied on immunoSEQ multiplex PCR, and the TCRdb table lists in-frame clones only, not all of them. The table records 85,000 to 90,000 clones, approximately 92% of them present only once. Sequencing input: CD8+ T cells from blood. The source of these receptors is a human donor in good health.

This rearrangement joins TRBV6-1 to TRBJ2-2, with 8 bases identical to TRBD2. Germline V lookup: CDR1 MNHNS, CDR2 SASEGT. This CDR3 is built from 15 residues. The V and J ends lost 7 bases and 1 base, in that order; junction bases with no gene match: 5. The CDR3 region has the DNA TGTGCCAGCACCTTAGCGGGACTGAACACCGGGGAGCTGTTTTTT. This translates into CASTLAGLNTGELFF.

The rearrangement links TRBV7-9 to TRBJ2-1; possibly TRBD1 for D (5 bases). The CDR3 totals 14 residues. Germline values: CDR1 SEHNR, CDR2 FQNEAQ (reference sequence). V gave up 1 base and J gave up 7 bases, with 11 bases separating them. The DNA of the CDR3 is TGTGCCAGCAGCTTAGTCGCGACAGATAATGAGCAGTTCTTC. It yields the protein CASSLVATDNEQFF.

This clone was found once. The CDR3 loop is CASSEAGGAYEQYF. In DNA form, the CDR3 reads TGTGCCAGCAGTGAAGCTGGCGGTGCCTACGAGCAGTACTTC. This chain connects TRBV2 to TRBJ2-7, with D unclear. The V end lost 0 bases, the J end lost 2 bases, and 8 bases lay between the germline ends. The germline V gene encodes CDR1 SNHLY and CDR2 FYNNEI. The length of the CDR3 is 14 residues.

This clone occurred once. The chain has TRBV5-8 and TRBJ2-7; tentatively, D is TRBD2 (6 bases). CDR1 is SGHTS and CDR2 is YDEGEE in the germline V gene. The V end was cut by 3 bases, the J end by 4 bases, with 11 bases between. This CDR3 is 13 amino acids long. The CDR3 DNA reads TGTGCCAGCAGCTGGAGGGCCGGATACGAGCAGTACTTC. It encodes CASSWRAGYEQYF.

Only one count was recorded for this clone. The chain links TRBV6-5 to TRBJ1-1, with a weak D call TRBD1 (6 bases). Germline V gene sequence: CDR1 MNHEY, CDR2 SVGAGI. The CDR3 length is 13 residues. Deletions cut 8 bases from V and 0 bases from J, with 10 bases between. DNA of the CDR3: TGTGCCAGCGCGTCAGGGGTGAACACTGAAGCTTTCTTT. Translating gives CASASGVNTEAFF.

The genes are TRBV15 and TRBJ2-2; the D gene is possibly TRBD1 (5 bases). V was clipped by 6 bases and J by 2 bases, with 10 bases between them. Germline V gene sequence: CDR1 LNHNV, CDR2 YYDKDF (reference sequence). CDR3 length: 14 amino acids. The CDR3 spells CATSSGPNTGELFF. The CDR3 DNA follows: TGTGCCACCAGTTCAGGGCCCAACACCGGGGAGCTGTTTTTT.

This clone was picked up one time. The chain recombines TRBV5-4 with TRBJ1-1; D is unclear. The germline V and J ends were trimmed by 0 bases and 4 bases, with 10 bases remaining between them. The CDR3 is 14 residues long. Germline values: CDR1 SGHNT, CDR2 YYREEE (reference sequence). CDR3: CASSLAGAGTEAFF. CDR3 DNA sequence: TGTGCCAGCAGCTTGGCTGGCGCGGGCACTGAAGCTTTCTTT.

The DNA of the CDR3 is TGCGCCAGCAGTGAGCCGAAGGGGGCTCGAATACTTTACGAGCAGTACTTC. Translated, it gives CASSEPKGARILYEQYF. The gene calls are TRBV10-2 and TRBJ2-7, with 7 bases matching TRBD1. This CDR3 comprises 17 residues. CDR1 and CDR2 (germline): WSHSY, SAAADI. The J segment lost 4 bases and the V segment lost 2 bases, leaving 14 bases of the junction unmatched.

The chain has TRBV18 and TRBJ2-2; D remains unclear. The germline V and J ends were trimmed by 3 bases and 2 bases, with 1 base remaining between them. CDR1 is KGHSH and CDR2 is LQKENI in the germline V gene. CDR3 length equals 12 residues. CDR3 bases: TGTGCCAGCTCACCTAACACCGGGGAGCTGTTTTTT. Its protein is CASSPNTGELFF. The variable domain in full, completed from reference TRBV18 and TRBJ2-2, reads NAGVMQNPRHLVRRRGQEARLRCSPMKGHSHVYWYRQLPEEGLKFMVYLQKENIIDESGMPKERFSAEFPKEGPSILRIQQVVRGDSAAYFCASSPNTGELFFGEGSRLTVL.

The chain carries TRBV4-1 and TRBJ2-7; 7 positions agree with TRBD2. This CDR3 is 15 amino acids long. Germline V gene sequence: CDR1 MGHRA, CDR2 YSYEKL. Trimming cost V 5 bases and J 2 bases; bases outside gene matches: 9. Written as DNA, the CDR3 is TGCGCCAGCAGCTTGATGCCTAGCGGTACCTACGAGCAGTACTTC. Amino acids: CASSLMPSGTYEQYF.

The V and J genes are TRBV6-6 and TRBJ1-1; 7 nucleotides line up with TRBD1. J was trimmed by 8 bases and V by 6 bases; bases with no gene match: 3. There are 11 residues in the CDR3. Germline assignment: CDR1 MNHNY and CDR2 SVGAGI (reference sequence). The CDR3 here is CASRRGPEAFF. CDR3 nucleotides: TGTGCCAGCAGGAGGGGGCCCGAAGCTTTCTTT.

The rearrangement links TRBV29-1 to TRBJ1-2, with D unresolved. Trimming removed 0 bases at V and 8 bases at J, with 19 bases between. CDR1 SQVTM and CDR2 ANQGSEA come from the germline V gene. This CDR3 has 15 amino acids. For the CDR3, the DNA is TGCAGCGTTGAAGAGGTTTATAGGCCGCGGGAGGGCTACACCTTC. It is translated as CSVEEVYRPREGYTF.

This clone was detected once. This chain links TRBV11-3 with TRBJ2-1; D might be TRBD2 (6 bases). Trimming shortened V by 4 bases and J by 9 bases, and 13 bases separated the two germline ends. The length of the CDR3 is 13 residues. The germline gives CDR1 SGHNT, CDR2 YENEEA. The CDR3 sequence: CASSSRDSSEQFF. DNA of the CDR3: TGTGCCAGCAGCTCCCGGGACTCCTCTGAGCAGTTCTTC.

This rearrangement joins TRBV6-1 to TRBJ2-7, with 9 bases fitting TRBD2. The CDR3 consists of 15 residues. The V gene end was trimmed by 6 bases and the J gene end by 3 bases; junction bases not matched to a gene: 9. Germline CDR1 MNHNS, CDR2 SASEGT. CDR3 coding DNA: TGTGCCAGCAGAGTTAGCGGGAGTTTAAACTACGAGCAGTACTTC. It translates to CASRVSGSLNYEQYF.

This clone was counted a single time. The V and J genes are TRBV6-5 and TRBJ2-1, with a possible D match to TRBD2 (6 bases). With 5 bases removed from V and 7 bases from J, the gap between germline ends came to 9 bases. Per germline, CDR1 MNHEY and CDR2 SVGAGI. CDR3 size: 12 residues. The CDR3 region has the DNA TGTGCCAGCAGTAACGGACTAAATGAGCAGTTCTTC. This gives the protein CASSNGLNEQFF.

The CDR3 DNA sequence: TGTGCCAGCAGCAGTCCCGGGACGGACTCCTACGAGCAGTACTTC. It is translated as CASSSPGTDSYEQYF. V is TRBV7-9 and J is TRBJ2-7, with D possibly being TRBD1 or TRBD2 (5 bases each). The CDR3 contains 15 residues. V dropped 5 bases and J dropped 0 bases, with 14 bases sitting between them. Germline V gives CDR1 SEHNR, CDR2 FQNEAQ (reference sequence).

The CDR3 region is CASSVEGVYNEQFF. In DNA, the CDR3 is TGTGCCAGCAGCGTAGAAGGAGTCTACAATGAGCAGTTCTTC. V is TRBV9 and J is TRBJ2-1; the D is unclear. The V and J ends lost 0 bases and 3 bases respectively, with 7 bases between them. CDR1 and CDR2 from the germline V gene are SGDLS and YYNGEE. This CDR3 has 14 amino acids.

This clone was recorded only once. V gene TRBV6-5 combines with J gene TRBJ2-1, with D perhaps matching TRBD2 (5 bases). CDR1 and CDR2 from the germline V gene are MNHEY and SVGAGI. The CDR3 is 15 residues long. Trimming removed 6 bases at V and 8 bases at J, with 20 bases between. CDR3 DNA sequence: TGTGCCAGCAGCTACACTAGGTCCGAGCTCGATGAGCAGTTCTTC. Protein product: CASSYTRSELDEQFF.

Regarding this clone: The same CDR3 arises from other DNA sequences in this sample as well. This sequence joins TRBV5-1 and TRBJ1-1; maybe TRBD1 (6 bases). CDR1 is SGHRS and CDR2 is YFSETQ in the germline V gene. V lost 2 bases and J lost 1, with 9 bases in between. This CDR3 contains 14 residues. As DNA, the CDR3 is TGCGCCAGCAGCTTAGGACAGCAGAACACTGAAGCTTTCTTT. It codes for CASSLGQQNTEAFF. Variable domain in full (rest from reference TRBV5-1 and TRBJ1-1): KAGVTQTPRYLIKTRGQQVTLSCSPISGHRSVSWYQQTPGQGLQFLFEYFSETQRNKGNFPGRFSGRQFSNSRSEMNVSTLELGDSALYLCASSLGQQNTEAFFGQGTRLTVV.

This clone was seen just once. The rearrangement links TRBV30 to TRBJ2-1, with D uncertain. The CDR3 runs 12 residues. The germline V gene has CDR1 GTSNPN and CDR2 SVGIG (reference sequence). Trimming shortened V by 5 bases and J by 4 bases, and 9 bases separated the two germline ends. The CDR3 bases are TGTGCCTGGGCCGTCGCGTACAATGAGCAGTTCTTC. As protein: CAWAVAYNEQFF.

The CDR3 DNA sequence: TGTGCCAGCAGAATGGGGACTAGCGGGAACAATGAGCAGTTCTTC. Amino acid sequence: CASRMGTSGNNEQFF. The chain links TRBV13 to TRBJ2-1; 13 nucleotides align to TRBD2. Germline CDR1 reads PRHDT; CDR2 reads FYEKMQ (reference sequence). Trimming at V came to 6 bases and at J to 5 bases, leaving 4 bases not matched to a gene. The CDR3 has 15 residues. Combining the CDR3 with reference TRBV13 and TRBJ2-1 gives the whole variable domain AAGVIQSPRHLIKEKRETATLKCYPIPRHDTVYWYQQGPGQDPQFLISFYEKMQSDKGSIPDRFSAQQFSDYHSELNMSSLELGDSALYFCASRMGTSGNNEQFFGPGTRLTVL.

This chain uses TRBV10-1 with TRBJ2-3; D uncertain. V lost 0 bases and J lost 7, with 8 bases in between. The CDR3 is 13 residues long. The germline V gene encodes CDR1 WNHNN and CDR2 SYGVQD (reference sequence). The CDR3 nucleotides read TGCGCCAGCAGTGAGTCTGTAAGATATACGCAGTATTTT. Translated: CASSESVRYTQYF.

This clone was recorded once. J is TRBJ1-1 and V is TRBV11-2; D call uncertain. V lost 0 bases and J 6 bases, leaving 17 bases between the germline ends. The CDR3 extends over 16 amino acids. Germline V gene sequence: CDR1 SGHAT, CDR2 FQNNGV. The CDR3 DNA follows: TGTGCCAGCAGCTTAGATCAGGAACGGTTCTGGGCTGAAGCTTTCTTT. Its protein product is CASSLDQERFWAEAFF.

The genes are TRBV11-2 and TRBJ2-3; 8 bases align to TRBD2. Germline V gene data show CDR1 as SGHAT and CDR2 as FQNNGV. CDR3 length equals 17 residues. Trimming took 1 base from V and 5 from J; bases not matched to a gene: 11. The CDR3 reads CASSLGPSGRSRDTQYF. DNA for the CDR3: TGTGCCAGCAGCTTAGGGCCCAGCGGGAGATCAAGAGATACGCAGTATTTT.

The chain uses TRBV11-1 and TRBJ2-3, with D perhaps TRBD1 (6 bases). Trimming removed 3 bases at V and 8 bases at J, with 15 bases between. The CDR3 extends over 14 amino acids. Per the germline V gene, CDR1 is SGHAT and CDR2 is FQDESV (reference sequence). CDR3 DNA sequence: TGTGCCAGCAGCTTCGGGACACTTCAAGGTACGCAGTATTTT. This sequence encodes CASSFGTLQGTQYF.

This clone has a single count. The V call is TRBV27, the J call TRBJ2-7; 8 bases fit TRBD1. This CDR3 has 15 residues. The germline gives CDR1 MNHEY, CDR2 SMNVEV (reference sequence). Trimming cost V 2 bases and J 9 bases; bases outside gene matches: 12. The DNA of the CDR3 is TGTGCCAGCAGTTTAACAGGGGGTGGGCTGGGGGTGCAGTACTTC. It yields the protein CASSLTGGGLGVQYF.

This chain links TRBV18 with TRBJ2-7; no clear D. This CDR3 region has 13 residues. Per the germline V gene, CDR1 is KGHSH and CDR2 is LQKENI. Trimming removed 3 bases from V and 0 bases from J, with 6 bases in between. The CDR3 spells CASSPTSSYEQYF. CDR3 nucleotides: TGTGCCAGCTCACCTACTTCCTCCTACGAGCAGTACTTC.

The chain's CDR3 is CASSLAQGSYEQYF. The CDR3 DNA reads as TGCGCCAGCAGCTTGGCCCAGGGCTCCTACGAGCAGTACTTC. V is TRBV5-1 and J is TRBJ2-7, with a weak D call TRBD1 (5 bases). Germline CDR1 reads SGHRS; CDR2 reads YFSETQ. V gave up 0 bases and J gave up 0 bases, with 7 bases separating them. CDR3 size: 14 residues.

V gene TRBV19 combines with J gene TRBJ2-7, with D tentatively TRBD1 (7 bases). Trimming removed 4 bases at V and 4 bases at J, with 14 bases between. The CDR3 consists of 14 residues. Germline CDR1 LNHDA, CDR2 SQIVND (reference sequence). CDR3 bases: TGTGCCAGTAGTACCCTGGCAGGGGGGTACGAGCAGTACTTC. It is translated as CASSTLAGGYEQYF. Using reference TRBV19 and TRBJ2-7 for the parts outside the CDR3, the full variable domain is DGGITQSPKYLFRKEGQNVTLSCEQNLNHDAMYWYRQDPGQGLRLIYYSQIVNDFQKGDIAEGYSVSREKKESFPLTVTSAQKNPTAFYLCASSTLAGGYEQYFGPGTRLTVT.

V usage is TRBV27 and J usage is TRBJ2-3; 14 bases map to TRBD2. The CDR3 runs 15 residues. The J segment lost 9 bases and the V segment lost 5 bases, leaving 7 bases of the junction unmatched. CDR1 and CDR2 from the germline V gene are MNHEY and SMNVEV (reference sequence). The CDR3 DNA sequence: TGTGCCAGCAGTCTGACTAGCGGGGGGGCCGGAACGCAGTATTTT. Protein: CASSLTSGGAGTQYF.

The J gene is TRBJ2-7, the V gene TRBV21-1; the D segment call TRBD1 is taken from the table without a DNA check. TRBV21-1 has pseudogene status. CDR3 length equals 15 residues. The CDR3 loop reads CASTRPGQGRYEQYF. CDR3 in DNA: TGTGCCAGCACCAGACCGGGACAGGGGCGATACGAGCAGTACTTC.